The subject of this entry is one TCR beta chain. Its antigen is unidentified. The data derive from a study of CD8 T cells in ankylosing spondylitis. Scientists made TCR beta libraries using quantitative 5'-RACE with molecular barcodes. MiXCR, run by TCRdb on the 5' RACE reads, gives a single entry per CDR3 protein. The data contain 110,000 to 150,000 distinct CDR3 sequences, approximately 9.2% of them singletons. Study-level points and caveats: Both synovial fluid and blood in reactive arthritis had previously been reported to carry some motif variants. What appeared characteristic of ankylosing spondylitis blood was a TCR beta motif of about eight highly homologous variants. The disease-linked clones had a CD8+ phenotype and low blood frequencies.

Germline CDR1 LGHDT, CDR2 YNNKEL (reference sequence). This CDR3 has 11 amino acids. The ends were cut back, 1 base at V and 10 bases at J, with 5 bases in the middle. This TCR derives from a male donor with ankylosing spondylitis. Sequencing input: synovial fluid, either unsorted or a sorted T cell fraction (not recorded which). V is TRBV3-1 and J is TRBJ2-1; D remains unclear. The CDR3 DNA reads TGTGCCAGCAGCCAAGGGGCCGAGCAGTTCTTC. Its translation is CASSQGAEQFF.